The 32 T cell receptor beta chains listed next were all sequenced from one sample in a study of T cells in women clearing cervical HPV infection. Here immunoSEQ multiplex PCR was the method, and the copy in TCRdb shows in-frame clones only, minus some. Its table lists some 46,000 clones. The specimen was blood buffy coat. The receptor source for this set is a woman aged 18 to 75 with a cervical HPV16 infection that either progressed to CIN3+ or cleared (not recorded which).

Details on this clone: The missing CDR3 end, 3 residues past where the read stops, is filled in from the germline J gene. The gene calls are TRBV18 and TRBJ1-2; D unclear. Germline CDR1 is KGHSH and CDR2 is LQKENI. V was clipped by 1 base and J by 4 bases, with 10 bases between them. The CDR3 totals 14 residues. The CDR3 DNA, read in part, is TGTGCCAGCTCACCACAGGGTTTAGGCTATGGC. It codes for CASSPQGLGYG. The full CDR3 reads CASSPQGLGYGYTF.

Concerning this clone: Coverage ceases 3 residues before the CDR3 finishes, and the germline J gene fills in the end. The rearrangement joins TRBV29-1 to TRBJ2-5, with TRBD2 identical over 8 bases. This CDR3 spans 12 amino acids. CDR1 is SQVTM and CDR2 is ANQGSEA in the germline V gene. The V gene end was trimmed by 8 bases and the J gene end by 1 base; junction bases not matched to a gene: 3. The sequenced part of the CDR3 DNA is TGCAGCTTCGGGGGGGCCCAAGAGACC. It is translated as CSFGGAQET. The whole CDR3 sequence is CSFGGAQETQYF.

The CDR3 region is CSVGTGTSGRNEQFF. Incomplete CDR3 DNA: TGCAGTGTAGGGACCGGGACTAGCGGGAGGAATGAG. This rearrangement joins TRBV20-1 to TRBJ2-1; TRBD2 matches 15 bases. The CDR3 extends 3 residues past the end of the read, so its final part is completed from the germline J gene. Per the germline V gene, CDR1 is DFQATT and CDR2 is SNEGSKA (reference sequence). The CDR3 loop spans 15 amino acids. Unmatched junction bases numbered 8, after V lost 7 bases and J lost 7 bases.

Comment on this clone: The sequence runs out 3 residues before the end of the CDR3; the remainder is reconstructed from the germline J gene. V is TRBV7-3 and J is TRBJ1-2; D remains unclear. The CDR3 loop spans 17 amino acids. Germline V gene sequence: CDR1 SGHTA, CDR2 FQGTGA. This chain's CDR3 is CASASSGSPLFTDTYTF. The sequenced CDR3 bases are TGTGCCAGTGCCTCTAGCGGGAGTCCCCTTTTCACAGATACC.

With regard to this clone: The read comes to an end 3 residues before the CDR3 does, leaving the germline J gene to fill in the end. This rearrangement joins TRBV19 to TRBJ1-2; maybe TRBD1 (5 bases). CDR1 and CDR2 (germline): LNHDA, SQIVND (reference sequence). The CDR3 length is 11 residues. The CDR3 reads CASMAGNGYTF. The sequenced part of the CDR3 DNA is TGTGCCAGTATGGCAGGGAACGGC.

On this clone itself: The read is 3 residues too short to cover the CDR3 end, so that end is filled in from the germline J gene. The chain links TRBV30 to TRBJ1-5; 7 bases are a match to TRBD1. The germline CDR1 and CDR2 sequences are GTSNPN and SVGIG (reference sequence). V was pared by 8 bases and J by 4 bases, with 8 bases of the junction left unmatched. This CDR3 contains 13 residues. CDR3 sequence: CAGEWDSNQPQHF. Incomplete CDR3 DNA: TGTGCCGGGGAATGGGACAGTAATCAGCCC.

CDR3 sequence reads: CASSPLRGDTEAFF. The CDR3 bases that were read are TGTGCCAGCTCACCATTAAGGGGCGACACTGAA. The chain is built from TRBV18 and TRBJ1-1; a possible D gene is TRBD1 (5 bases). Read coverage stops 3 residues before the CDR3 terminus; the germline J gene supplies the remainder. The CDR3 totals 14 residues. V was trimmed by 2 bases and J by 3 bases, leaving 10 bases between them. The germline V gene has CDR1 KGHSH and CDR2 LQKENI.

Remarks on this clone: Read coverage stops 3 residues before the CDR3 terminus; the germline J gene supplies the remainder. The V call is TRBV6-2 or TRBV6-3, the J call TRBJ2-7; 7 bases match TRBD2. This CDR3 is 13 amino acids long. Germline V CDR1 and CDR2: MNHEY, SVGEGT. With V trimmed by 7 bases and J by 1 base, 4 bases remained unmatched. The CDR3 protein is CASNPGLSYEQYF. Incomplete CDR3 DNA: TGTGCCAGCAATCCGGGACTATCCTACGAG.

The CDR3 spells CASSLSTGNNQPQHF. The CDR3 bases that were read are TGTGCCAGCAGTCTATCGACAGGTAATAATCAGCCC. The rearrangement joins TRBV2 to TRBJ1-5; tentative D call: TRBD1 (6 bases). Coverage ceases 3 residues before the CDR3 finishes, and the germline J gene fills in the end. V gave up 5 bases and J gave up 4 bases, with 15 bases separating them. This CDR3 has 15 amino acids. The germline V gene has CDR1 SNHLY and CDR2 FYNNEI.

Concerning this clone itself: The CDR3 is cut off 3 residues early in the read; its end comes from the germline J gene. The genes are TRBV7-9 and TRBJ1-2, with TRBD1 matching over 8 bases. Germline assignment: CDR1 SEHNR and CDR2 FQNEAQ (reference sequence). CDR3 length: 13 residues. The CDR3 DNA, read in part, is TGTGCCAGCAGCCCAGGGACAGGTAACGGC. The encoded protein is CASSPGTGNG. The whole CDR3 sequence reads CASSPGTGNGYTF.

Concerning this clone: The read gets to within 3 residues of the CDR3 end, and the germline J gene fills in the rest. The rearrangement links TRBV6-1 to TRBJ2-5; D is possibly TRBD2 (5 bases). The CDR3 contains 14 residues. V dropped 1 base and J dropped 5 bases, with 11 bases sitting between them. Germline lookup yields CDR1 MNHNS and CDR2 SASEGT. CDR3 protein: CASSEGYGDETQYF. CDR3 bases read: TGTGCCAGCAGTGAAGGGTACGGGGATGAGACC.

Comment on this clone: The read ends 3 residues shy of where the CDR3 ends; the end is completed using the germline J gene. The rearrangement joins TRBV6-2 or TRBV6-3 to TRBJ2-7; D possibly corresponds to TRBD1 (6 bases). Germline V gene sequence: CDR1 MNHEY, CDR2 SVGEGT. Trimming shortened V by 7 bases and J by 5 bases, and 18 bases separated the two germline ends. This CDR3 comprises 14 residues. CDR3 DNA (partial): TGTGCCAGCACCTCCGGGACATATCACCACGAG. It translates to CASTSGTYHHE. In full, the CDR3 is CASTSGTYHHEQYF.

A note on this clone: From the germline J gene comes the end of the CDR3, since the read stops 3 residues before it. The rearrangement uses TRBV6-1 and TRBJ2-3, with a weak D call TRBD2 (6 bases). This CDR3 is 16 amino acids long. Germline loops: CDR1 MNHNS, CDR2 SASEGT. Trimming took off 4 bases at V and 3 bases at J, with 17 bases between the two ends. The sequenced CDR3 bases are TGTGCCAGCAGTGGGTGGGACTTAGGGAATACAGATACG. This codes for CASSGWDLGNTDT. The complete CDR3 protein is CASSGWDLGNTDTQYF.

On this clone itself: The DNA ends 3 residues before the CDR3 does, and the rest of the CDR3 is filled in from the germline J gene. This sequence joins TRBV2 and TRBJ1-3; the D is unclear. The CDR3 loop spans 14 amino acids. CDR1 is SNHLY and CDR2 is FYNNEI in the germline V gene. Trimming removed 5 bases from V and 2 bases from J, with 10 bases in between. CDR3 bases read: TGTGCCAGCAGTAAGGGCCACCCTGGAAACACC. Its protein product is CASSKGHPGNT. The entire CDR3 is CASSKGHPGNTIYF.

Regarding this clone: The read halts 3 residues ahead of the CDR3 end, with the missing end drawn from the germline J gene. The J gene is TRBJ2-5, the V gene TRBV11-3; D may match TRBD1 or TRBD2 (5 bases each). V shed 4 bases and J shed 2 bases, with 11 bases lying between them. CDR1 and CDR2 (germline): SGHNT, YENEEA. The CDR3 sequence is 14 residues long. The chain's CDR3 is CASSSSEGQETQYF. CDR3 DNA, as far as it was read: TGTGCCAGCAGCTCCTCCGAGGGGCAAGAGACC.

The CDR3 sequence: CASIRTGTAMNTEAFF. The CDR3 DNA, read in part, is TGTGCCAGCATACGAACCGGGACAGCAATGAACACTGAA. The V gene is TRBV19, the J gene TRBJ1-1, with TRBD1 matching 7 bases. The read comes to an end 3 residues before the CDR3 does, leaving the germline J gene to fill in the end. V gave up 9 bases and J gave up 0 bases; unmatched junction bases: 13. This CDR3 has 16 amino acids. Germline lookup yields CDR1 LNHDA and CDR2 SQIVND (reference sequence).

The covered CDR3 bases are TGTGCCAGTAGTGAGGGACAGACCTATGGC. Amino acid sequence: CASSEGQTYG. The entire CDR3 reads CASSEGQTYGYTF. This chain uses TRBV19 with TRBJ1-2, with TRBD1 identical over 7 bases. The CDR3 end falls 3 residues outside the read, so it is completed with the germline J gene. The CDR3 covers 13 residues. The germline V gene encodes CDR1 LNHDA and CDR2 SQIVND (reference sequence). Losses at the gene ends were 5 bases for V and 4 bases for J; bases not matched to a gene: 4.

As concerns this clone: The CDR3 goes on 3 residues after the read ends, and that part is filled in from the germline J gene. The chain joins TRBV5-4 to TRBJ1-1; the D gene is possibly TRBD1 (6 bases). V was pared by 3 bases and J by 4 bases, with 13 bases between. Germline values: CDR1 SGHNT, CDR2 YYREEE (reference sequence). The CDR3 covers 14 residues. CDR3: CASSSDSPGTEAFF. CDR3 bases read: TGTGCCAGCAGCTCGGACAGCCCGGGCACTGAA.

A note on this clone: The read ends 3 residues before the CDR3 terminus; that terminus is restored from the germline J gene. This chain links TRBV2 with TRBJ2-7; 7 positions match TRBD1. The CDR3 is 13 amino acids. After removal of 6 bases from V and 1 base from J, the junction contained 3 bases not matched to a gene. In germline, CDR1 is SNHLY, CDR2 FYNNEI. CDR3 region: CASSTGESYEQYF. CDR3 DNA, as far as it was read: TGTGCCAGCAGCACAGGGGAGTCCTACGAG.

A remark on this clone: The read ends 3 residues early relative to the CDR3; the germline J gene fills the gap. The V call is TRBV6-1, the J call TRBJ1-2; 9 bases line up with TRBD1. J was trimmed by 5 bases and V by 4 bases; bases with no gene match: 11. There are 16 residues in the CDR3. Germline-derived CDR1 and CDR2 are MNHNS and SASEGT. The covered CDR3 bases are TGTGCCAGCAGTGGACCCGGGACAGGGTCTAGGTATGGC. Amino acid sequence: CASSGPGTGSRYG. The full CDR3 protein reads CASSGPGTGSRYGYTF.

About this clone: The CDR3 is cut off 3 residues early in the read; its end comes from the germline J gene. The chain combines TRBV18 with TRBJ2-3, with a tentative D call TRBD2 (7 bases). Germline-derived CDR1 and CDR2 are KGHSH and LQKENI. CDR3 length equals 18 residues. Incomplete CDR3 DNA: TGTGCCAGCTCACCAAGAGAGGGGGGGCGCCGAACGGATCAGCCG. This gives the protein CASSPREGGRRTDQP. The whole CDR3 sequence is CASSPREGGRRTDQPQYF.

As for this clone: From the germline J gene comes the end of the CDR3, since the read stops 3 residues before it. This sequence joins TRBV2 and TRBJ2-5; 7 bases map to TRBD2. CDR3 length: 12 amino acids. Germline CDR1 is SNHLY and CDR2 is FYNNEI. V dropped 8 bases and J dropped 5; count of bases not matched to a gene: 5. The DNA read from the CDR3 is TGTGCCAGCCAATGGGGGGGGGAGACC. Its translation is CASQWGGET. The whole CDR3 sequence reads CASQWGGETQYF. The full variable domain, in which reference TRBV2 and TRBJ2-5 provide the parts outside the CDR3, is EPEVTQTPSHQVTQMGQEVILRCVPISNHLYFYWYRQILGQKVEFLVSFYNNEISEKSEIFDDQFSVERPDGSNFTLKIRSTKLEDSAMYFCASQWGGETQYFGPGTRLLVL.

Turning to this clone: With the read ending 3 residues before the CDR3 end, the germline J gene is used to fill in that end. V usage is TRBV5-1 and J usage is TRBJ1-4, with 8 bases matching TRBD1. Germline lookup yields CDR1 SGHRS and CDR2 YFSETQ. The CDR3 is 15 residues long. With 4 bases clipped from V and 1 base from J, the junction kept 3 bases outside the gene matches. CDR3 bases read: TGCGCCAGCAGCCCCGACAGGGGAACTAATGAAAAA. Encoded protein: CASSPDRGTNEK. The entire CDR3 reads CASSPDRGTNEKLFF.

Comments on this clone: The CDR3 end is not reached by the read, which stops 3 residues before it; the germline J gene fills it in. The J gene is TRBJ2-2, the V gene TRBV18, with D possibly matching TRBD2 (5 bases). The CDR3 has 15 amino acids. Germline assignment: CDR1 KGHSH and CDR2 LQKENI. Trimming stripped 6 bases from V and 5 bases from J, with 16 bases between. CDR3 DNA, as far as it was read: TGTGCCAGCTCCCTCGAGGGCGTCGGAACCGGGGAG. Encoded protein: CASSLEGVGTGE. The whole CDR3 sequence reads CASSLEGVGTGELFF.

Of note for this clone: The read falls 3 residues short of the CDR3 end, and the missing part is taken from the germline J gene. V gene TRBV5-6 combines with J gene TRBJ2-3; no definite D call. In germline, CDR1 is SGHDT, CDR2 YYEEEE. V was pared by 0 bases and J by 7 bases, with 3 bases between. The CDR3 length is 11 residues. CDR3 residues: CASSLVNTQYF. The sequenced part of the CDR3 DNA is TGTGCCAGCAGCTTGGTTAATACG.

The CDR3 loop reads CASSLGTGDQPQHF. The CDR3 bases that were read are TGTGCCAGCTCACTTGGGACAGGGGACCAGCCC. The genes are TRBV18 and TRBJ1-5, with 10 bases that match TRBD1. The read ends 3 residues before the CDR3 terminus; that terminus is restored from the germline J gene. The CDR3 covers 14 residues. Germline CDR1 reads KGHSH; CDR2 reads LQKENI. After removal of 4 bases from V and 7 bases from J, the junction contained 4 bases not matched to a gene.

Of note for this clone: The missing CDR3 end, 3 residues past where the read stops, is filled in from the germline J gene. The rearrangement links TRBV5-1 to TRBJ2-5; 10 positions match TRBD2. Germline loops: CDR1 SGHRS, CDR2 YFSETQ. The CDR3 covers 16 residues. Trimming cost V 0 bases and J 4 bases; bases outside gene matches: 6. The covered CDR3 bases are TGCGCCAGCAGCTTGGTCCCTAGCGGGAGTGGAGAGACC. It is translated as CASSLVPSGSGET. The entire CDR3 is CASSLVPSGSGETQYF.

Regarding this clone: With the read ending 3 residues before the CDR3 end, the germline J gene is used to fill in that end. The rearrangement joins TRBV6-2 or TRBV6-3 to TRBJ2-3; 11 positions match TRBD2. The CDR3 runs 14 residues. Germline assignment: CDR1 MNHEY and CDR2 SVGEGT. The covered CDR3 bases are TGTGCCAGCAGGCCGACTAGCGGGAAGGAGACG. Amino acids: CASRPTSGKET. The whole CDR3 sequence is CASRPTSGKETQYF.

With regard to this clone: The read ends 3 residues before the CDR3 terminus; that terminus is restored from the germline J gene. The chain is built from TRBV5-4 and TRBJ2-2, with D uncertain. The germline V and J ends were trimmed by 2 bases and 6 bases, with 11 bases remaining between them. This CDR3 is 14 amino acids long. CDR1 and CDR2 from the germline V gene are SGHNT and YYREEE (reference sequence). The CDR3 bases that were read are TGTGCCAGCAGCTTAGGTGCGGCCCCCGGGGAG. Its translation is CASSLGAAPGE. The full-length CDR3 reads as CASSLGAAPGELFF.

About this clone itself: The read is 3 residues too short to cover the CDR3 end, so that end is filled in from the germline J gene. The rearrangement joins TRBV14 to TRBJ2-7; the D gene is possibly TRBD1 (6 bases). The CDR3 is 14 amino acids. In germline, CDR1 is SGHDN, CDR2 FVKESK. Trimming took off 1 base at V and 4 bases at J, with 11 bases between the two ends. Incomplete CDR3 DNA: TGTGCCAGCAGCCAAGTAGGGGGTTGGTACGAG. It encodes CASSQVGGWYE. The full CDR3 protein is CASSQVGGWYEQYF.

Notes on this clone: Read coverage stops 3 residues before the CDR3 terminus; the germline J gene supplies the remainder. V and J are TRBV7-2 and TRBJ2-7, with TRBD1 matching over 8 bases. CDR3 length equals 15 residues. Trimming at V came to 5 bases and at J to 2 bases, leaving 8 bases not matched to a gene. The germline V gene encodes CDR1 SGHTA and CDR2 FQGNSA. CDR3 DNA, as far as it was read: TGTGCCAGCAGCCAGACGGGACAGGCTGCCTACGAG. Its protein is CASSQTGQAAYE. The full CDR3 sequence reads CASSQTGQAAYEQYF.

Concerning this clone: The missing CDR3 end, 3 residues past where the read stops, is filled in from the germline J gene. The rearrangement links TRBV30 to TRBJ1-5; D may be TRBD1 (6 bases). V lost 4 bases and J lost 2, with 12 bases in between. The CDR3 is made up of 14 amino acids. Germline CDR1 reads GTSNPN; CDR2 reads SVGIG (reference sequence). CDR3 DNA, as far as it was read: TGTGCCTGGAATACAGGGTACGGCAATCAGCCC. The encoded protein is CAWNTGYGNQP. The full-length CDR3 reads as CAWNTGYGNQPQHF.